This T cell receptor beta chain came from a study of blood T cell repertoires in COVID-19. Data came from immunoSEQ multiplex PCR; TCRdb stores just in-frame clones and leaves some out. The profile shows about 87,000 clones, approximately 82% of them singletons. This CDR3 is 15 amino acids long. The V and J ends lost 4 bases and 5 bases respectively, with 18 bases between them. Per germline, CDR1 SGHNT and CDR2 YYREEE (reference sequence). The chain uses TRBV5-4 and TRBJ2-5; a possible D gene is TRBD1 (5 bases). The sequenced material came from peripheral blood. This receptor was obtained from an older woman with acute or convalescent COVID-19. In nucleotides, the CDR3 is TGTGCCAGCAGCAGGACAAATACGACGCGGGAGACCCAGTACTTC. It translates to CASSRTNTTRETQYF.